These T cell receptor beta chains were read from a single sample in a study of metastatic and nonmetastatic thyroid tumors. TCRdb re-called the PCR reads with MiXCR. The table lists about 35,000 clones, 29% of them singletons. Source material: blood. The receptors stem from a female donor with papillary thyroid cancer or a benign thyroid nodule (not recorded which). Some clones in this sample may be carry-over from other donors' samples. Each CDR3 is given with its conserved first and last residue. A D gene is named only where the DNA matches it firmly. Clone sizes are given selectively: once, few, many, or a class where the clone is expanded.

D	V	size	J	CDR3	DNA
NA	TRBV5-1	NA	TRBJ1-2	CASKEGVSKYGYTF	TGCGCCAGCAAAGAAGGGGTCTCCAAGTATGGCTACACCTTC
TRBD1	TRBV5-1	NA	TRBJ2-7	CASSLELGGWYERYF	TGCGCCAGCAGCTTGGAACTAGGGGGCTGGTACGAGCGGTACTTC
TRBD1	TRBV20-1	many	TRBJ1-5	CSAGGTGIGDQPQHF	TGCAGTGCTGGGGGGACAGGTATTGGAGATCAGCCCCAGCATTTT
NA	TRBV7-9	many	TRBJ2-3	CASSLGTASPTDTQYF	TGTGCCAGCAGCTTAGGGACAGCCAGTCCCACAGATACGCAGTATTTT
NA	TRBV11-3	medium-sized	TRBJ1-1	CASSLGTGMTEAFF	TGTGCCAGCAGCTTAGGCACAGGGATGACTGAAGCTTTCTTT
NA	TRBV5-8	NA	TRBJ1-1	CASTLERATEAFF	TGTGCCAGCACCTTGGAGAGGGCCACTGAAGCTTTCTTT
NA	TRBV4-1	many	TRBJ1-3	CASSLQIGSIGNTIYF	TGCGCCAGCAGCCTCCAAATAGGGTCGATAGGAAACACCATATATTTT
NA	TRBV30	NA	TRBJ2-7	CAWSVGHTGYEQYF	TGTGCCTGGAGTGTAGGCCACACAGGGTACGAGCAGTACTTC
NA	TRBV24-1	many	TRBJ1-3	CATSDPATDSGNTIYF	TGTGCCACCAGTGATCCCGCGACAGACTCTGGAAACACCATATATTTT
TRBD1	TRBV6-2/TRBV6-3	medium-sized	TRBJ1-2	CASRGTGDPNYGYTF	TGTGCCAGCAGAGGGACAGGGGACCCTAACTATGGCTACACCTTC
TRBD1	TRBV2	many	TRBJ1-4	CASSPGTGAGEKLFF	TGTGCCAGCAGTCCCGGGACAGGGGCGGGGGAAAAACTGTTTTTT
NA	TRBV4-1	many	TRBJ2-7	CASSRPAGRNEQYF	TGCGCCAGCAGCCGACCAGCAGGGCGCAACGAGCAGTACTTC
TRBD1	TRBV30	NA	TRBJ1-4	CAWSWTGTNEKLFF	TGTGCCTGGAGTTGGACAGGAACTAATGAAAAACTGTTTTTT
NA	TRBV28	NA	TRBJ1-2	CASSSREKNADGYTF	TGTGCCAGCAGTTCCCGAGAGAAGAATGCCGATGGCTACACCTTC
NA	TRBV11-2	NA	TRBJ2-3	CASSLETGTTDTQYF	TGTGCCAGCAGCTTAGAAACAGGGACCACAGATACGCAGTATTTT
NA	TRBV5-1	few	TRBJ1-5	CASSEQGNSNQPQHF	TGCGCCAGCAGCGAACAGGGTAATAGCAATCAGCCCCAGCATTTT
NA	TRBV20-1	many	TRBJ2-3	CSALSQGAHSTDTQYF	TGCAGTGCCCTTAGTCAAGGGGCGCACAGCACAGATACGCAGTATTTT
TRBD1	TRBV20-1	NA	TRBJ1-4	CSAEEQGGSNEKLFF	TGCAGTGCAGAAGAGCAGGGGGGATCTAATGAAAAACTGTTTTTT
NA	TRBV15	many	TRBJ1-4	CATSNSGGGGEKLFF	TGTGCCACCAGCAACTCGGGGGGGGGAGGTGAAAAACTGTTTTTT
TRBD2	TRBV11-1	NA	TRBJ2-1	CASSPFSGSDNEQFF	TGTGCCAGCAGCCCCTTTAGCGGGAGCGACAATGAGCAGTTCTTC
TRBD1	TRBV10-3	few	TRBJ2-7	CAISERQGDEQYF	TGTGCCATCAGTGAGCGGCAGGGGGACGAGCAGTACTTC
TRBD1	TRBV6-1	NA	TRBJ2-1	CASSDRGLGYNEQFF	TGTGCCAGCAGTGACAGGGGGCTTGGATACAATGAGCAGTTCTTC
NA	TRBV27	many	TRBJ2-6	CASSISGANVLTF	TGTGCCAGCTCTATCTCGGGGGCCAACGTCCTGACTTTC
NA	TRBV6-1	medium-sized	TRBJ2-7	CASSISFGSPYEQYF	TGTGCCAGCAGTATAAGTTTCGGGAGCCCCTACGAGCAGTACTTC
NA	TRBV6-4	many	TRBJ2-3	CASSDSGEDTQYF	TGTGCCAGCAGTGACTCCGGGGAGGATACGCAGTATTTT
TRBD2	TRBV6-1	few	TRBJ2-7	CASSRTSGNPYEQYF	TGTGCCAGCAGCCGGACTAGCGGGAACCCCTACGAGCAGTACTTC
TRBD2	TRBV7-2	many	TRBJ2-1	CASSFSGVSYNEQFF	TGTGCCAGCAGCTTTAGCGGGGTATCCTACAATGAGCAGTTCTTC
NA	TRBV5-6	many	TRBJ1-4	CASSLEGESATNEKLFF	TGTGCCAGCAGCTTGGAAGGGGAGTCAGCAACTAATGAAAAACTGTTTTTT
NA	TRBV15	many	TRBJ2-6	CATSRDGETGANVLTF	TGTGCCACCAGCAGAGACGGGGAAACTGGGGCCAACGTCCTGACTTTC
NA	TRBV2	few	TRBJ1-1	CASSDFDTEAFF	TGTGCCAGCAGTGATTTTGACACTGAAGCTTTCTTT
NA	TRBV18	medium-sized	TRBJ1-2	CASSPGQVYGYTF	TGTGCCAGCTCACCCGGCCAGGTCTATGGCTACACCTTC
TRBD1	TRBV4-1	many	TRBJ2-2	CASSPQMEGGQDLTGELFF	TGCGCCAGCAGCCCGCAAATGGAAGGAGGACAGGACCTCACCGGGGAGCTGTTTTTT
NA	TRBV30	NA	TRBJ2-2	CGRVSSGELFF	TGTGGAAGGGTTTCATCCGGGGAGCTGTTTTTT
TRBD1	TRBV5-1	few	TRBJ1-2	CASSTGQGNYGYTF	TGCGCCAGCAGCACGGGACAGGGCAACTATGGCTACACCTTC
NA	TRBV15	NA	TRBJ2-1	CASRPRRDSYNEQFF	TGTGCCTCCAGACCGAGGCGAGACTCCTACAATGAGCAGTTCTTC
NA	TRBV6-2/TRBV6-3	few	TRBJ2-2	CASSYSGRELFF	TGTGCCAGCAGTTACTCGGGGAGGGAGCTGTTTTTT
NA	TRBV4-1	many	TRBJ1-5	CASSQVTGSNQPQHF	TGCGCCAGCAGCCAAGTTACTGGAAGCAATCAGCCCCAGCATTTT
TRBD1	TRBV12-3/TRBV12-4	few	TRBJ2-1	CASIESSMGQGWEQFF	TGTGCCAGCATCGAGAGCTCTATGGGACAGGGATGGGAGCAGTTCTTC
NA	TRBV2	few	TRBJ2-5	CASSGGGMASETQYF	TGTGCCAGCAGTGGGGGCGGTATGGCCTCGGAGACCCAGTACTTC
NA	TRBV7-2	once	TRBJ2-5	CASRLGGKETQYF	TGTGCCAGCAGATTAGGAGGGAAGGAGACCCAGTACTTC